The T cell receptor (beta chain) under discussion was sequenced for a study of control samples from healthy donors and cancer patients. Clones were read by immunoSEQ multiplex PCR, and TCRdb kept only the in-frame ones, dropping some. The top ten clones hold approximately 4% of a sample with some 51,000 clones, approximately 88% of them seen once. The germline CDR1 and CDR2 sequences are SGHTA and FQGTGA. The CDR3 extends over 12 amino acids. V was trimmed by 5 bases and J by 4 bases, leaving 8 bases between them. This TCR derives from a man aged 50 to 59 in good health. This chain connects TRBV7-3 to TRBJ1-2; D unclear. Specimen: blood. This CDR3 is CASSPDGYGYTF. The CDR3, as DNA: TGTGCCAGCAGCCCTGACGGCTATGGCTACACCTTC.